This TCR beta chain is from a study of persistence of HIV-infected CD4 T cells. Remarks on this clone: Antigen specificity is unknown.

Germline V gene lookup returns CDR1 LNHDA and CDR2 SQIVND (reference sequence). The germline V and J ends were trimmed by 7 bases and 0 bases, with 7 bases remaining between them. This CDR3 is 13 amino acids long. The libraries were made with immunoSEQ version 4 in survey mode. Template was genomic DNA at around 9.7 ng/uL, with up to 1 ug used per sample. Data came from immunoSEQ multiplex PCR; TCRdb stores just in-frame clones and leaves some out. The profile shows about 36,000 clones, under 90% of them singletons. An overlapping HIV-1 Gag peptide pool stimulated these cells at 0.95 to 1 ug/peptide/mL. CD40L/CD69 double-negative CD45RO-high memory CD4+ T cells were collected.

The sequencing here drew on cultured CD4+ T cells from PBMCs, taken from a patient who received antiretroviral therapy. The TCR comes from an adult with HIV. The donor label of this sample is uncertain. V usage is TRBV19 and J usage is TRBJ1-3; D gene ambiguous. In DNA form, the CDR3 reads TGTGCCAGTACTGGGCTCTCTGGAAACACCATATATTTT. This gives the protein CASTGLSGNTIYF.